Below, one T cell receptor beta chain is given with its context. The sample comes from a study of T cell changes during pregnancy in multiple sclerosis. Clones were sequenced by immunoSEQ multiplex PCR, and TCRdb holds only the in-frame ones, with some missing. The data hold tens of thousands of clones, with approximately 90% observed a single time. The germline CDR1 and CDR2 sequences are LNHDA and SQIVND (reference sequence). This CDR3 comprises 15 residues. With V trimmed by 3 bases and J by 3 bases, 8 bases remained unmatched. This specimen consisted of peripheral blood, obtained before pregnancy. The sequence derives from a female donor with multiple sclerosis, enrolled in a pregnancy study. The J gene is TRBJ2-7, the V gene TRBV19; 7 bases are a match to TRBD1. The CDR3 loop is CASSIRVGQSYEQYF. The CDR3 DNA follows: TGTGCCAGTAGTATTAGGGTGGGACAGAGCTACGAGCAGTACTTC.